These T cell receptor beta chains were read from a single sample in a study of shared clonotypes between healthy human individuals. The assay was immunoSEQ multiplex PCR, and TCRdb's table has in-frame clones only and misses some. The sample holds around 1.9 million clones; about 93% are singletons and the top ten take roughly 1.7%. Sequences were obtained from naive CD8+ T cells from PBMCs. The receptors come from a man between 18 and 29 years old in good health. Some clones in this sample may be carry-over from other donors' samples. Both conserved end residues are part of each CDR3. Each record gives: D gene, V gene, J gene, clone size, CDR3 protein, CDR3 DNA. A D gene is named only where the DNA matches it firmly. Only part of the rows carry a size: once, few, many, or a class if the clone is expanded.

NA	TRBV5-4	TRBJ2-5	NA	CASTFCGRVRETQYF	TGTGCCAGCACCTTTTGTGGGCGTGTGAGGGAGACCCAGTACTTC
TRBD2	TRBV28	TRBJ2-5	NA	CASSDPPGLAEETQYF	TGTGCCAGCAGTGATCCGCCGGGACTAGCGGAAGAGACCCAGTACTTC
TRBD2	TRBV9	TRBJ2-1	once	CASSELAGGFSYNEQFF	TGTGCCAGCAGCGAACTAGCGGGAGGCTTCTCCTACAATGAGCAGTTCTTC
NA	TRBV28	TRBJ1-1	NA	CASSFRYGMNTEAFF	TGTGCCAGCAGTTTTCGATACGGAATGAACACTGAAGCTTTCTTT
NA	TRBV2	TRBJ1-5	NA	CASSVPQGSNQPQHF	TGTGCCAGCAGTGTGCCCCAAGGCAGCAATCAGCCCCAGCATTTT
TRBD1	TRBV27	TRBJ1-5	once	CASMGTAGMQPQHF	TGTGCCAGCATGGGGACAGCGGGTATGCAGCCCCAGCATTTT
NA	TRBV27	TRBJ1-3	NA	CASSPHWPGNTIYF	TGTGCCAGCAGTCCACACTGGCCGGGAAACACCATATATTTT
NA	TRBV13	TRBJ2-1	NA	CASSQGRNSYNEQFF	TGTGCCAGCAGCCAGGGGCGCAATTCCTACAATGAGCAGTTCTTC
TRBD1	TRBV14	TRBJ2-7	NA	CASSGGQGSYEQYF	TGTGCCAGCAGCGGGGGACAGGGGAGCTACGAGCAGTACTTC
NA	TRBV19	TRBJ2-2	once	CASSPRRSNTGELFF	TGTGCCAGTAGTCCAAGACGGTCGAACACCGGGGAGCTGTTTTTT
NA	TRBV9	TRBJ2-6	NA	CASSPRAGPSGANVLTF	TGTGCCAGCAGCCCCAGGGCAGGACCCTCTGGGGCCAACGTCCTGACTTTC
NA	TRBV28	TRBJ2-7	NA	CASSFPTGSYEQYF	TGTGCCAGCAGTTTCCCGACAGGCTCCTACGAGCAGTACTTC
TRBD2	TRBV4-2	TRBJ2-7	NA	CASSQEVRGGSHEQYF	TGTGCCAGCAGCCAAGAAGTGCGCGGGGGGAGCCACGAGCAGTACTTC
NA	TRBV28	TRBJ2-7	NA	CASSPSLATYEQYF	TGTGCCAGCAGTCCATCACTTGCAACCTACGAGCAGTACTTC
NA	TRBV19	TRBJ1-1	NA	CASSKDSATEAFF	TGTGCCAGTAGTAAGGACAGCGCCACTGAAGCTTTCTTT
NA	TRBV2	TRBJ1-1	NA	CASSTTVNTEAFF	TGTGCCAGCAGTACAACAGTAAACACTGAAGCTTTCTTT
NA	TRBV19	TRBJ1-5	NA	CASIGPLNSGNQPQHF	TGTGCCAGTATTGGCCCCCTAAACAGCGGCAATCAGCCCCAGCATTTT
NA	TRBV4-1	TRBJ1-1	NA	CASSPKPDGMNTEAFF	TGCGCCAGCAGCCCTAAACCGGACGGCATGAACACCGAAGCTTTCTTT
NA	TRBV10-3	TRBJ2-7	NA	CAISEPRLDRSYEQYF	TGTGCCATCAGTGAGCCCCGACTAGATCGCTCCTACGAGCAGTACTTC
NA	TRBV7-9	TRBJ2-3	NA	CASSFSGDTQYF	TGTGCCAGCAGCTTCTCCGGGGATACGCAGTATTTT
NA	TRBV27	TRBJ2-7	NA	CASSSRPVHGSYEQYF	TGTGCCAGCAGTTCCCGTCCTGTCCATGGCTCCTACGAGCAGTACTTC
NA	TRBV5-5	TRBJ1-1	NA	CASSFGLNTEAFF	TGTGCCAGCAGCTTCGGCCTGAACACTGAAGCTTTCTTT
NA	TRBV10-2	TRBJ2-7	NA	CASSESRRGGEQYF	TGCGCCAGCAGTGAGTCTCGGAGGGGAGGCGAGCAGTACTTC
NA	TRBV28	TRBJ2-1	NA	CASGSLLSSYNEQFF	TGTGCCAGCGGCTCTCTGCTTAGCTCCTACAATGAGCAGTTCTTC
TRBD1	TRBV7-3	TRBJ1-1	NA	CASSPWTGGNTEAFF	TGTGCCAGCAGCCCTTGGACAGGGGGGAACACTGAAGCTTTCTTT
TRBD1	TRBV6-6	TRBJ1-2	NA	CASSKQGGDYGYTF	TGTGCCAGCAGTAAACAGGGGGGAGACTATGGCTACACCTTC
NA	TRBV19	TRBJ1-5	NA	CASSMGGSPQHF	TGTGCCAGTAGTATGGGGGGGTCGCCCCAGCATTTT
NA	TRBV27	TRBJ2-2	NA	CASSLLPPSGELFF	TGTGCCAGCAGTTTATTACCTCCGTCGGGGGAGCTGTTTTTT
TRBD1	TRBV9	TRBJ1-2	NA	CASSGDRVLYYGYTF	TGTGCCAGCAGCGGAGACAGGGTGCTTTACTATGGCTACACCTTC
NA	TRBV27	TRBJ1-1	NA	CASSFLGRYTEAFF	TGTGCCAGCAGTTTCCTCGGACGGTACACTGAAGCTTTCTTT
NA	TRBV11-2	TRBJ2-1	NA	CASSGLGNEQFF	TGTGCCAGCAGCGGACTGGGGAATGAGCAGTTCTTC
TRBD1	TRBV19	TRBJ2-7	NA	CASSISRGYSEQYF	TGTGCCAGTAGTATATCCAGGGGGTACTCCGAGCAGTACTTC
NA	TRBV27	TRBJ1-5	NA	CASSRRGSQPQHF	TGTGCCAGCAGTCGAAGGGGCTCTCAGCCCCAGCATTTT
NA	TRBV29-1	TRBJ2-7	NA	CSVRGGHSYEQYF	TGCAGCGTTCGCGGGGGACACTCCTACGAGCAGTACTTC
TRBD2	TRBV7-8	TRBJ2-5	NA	CASSLVVVGAGGRETQYF	TGTGCCAGCAGCTTAGTAGTGGTGGGAGCGGGAGGACGCGAGACCCAGTACTTC
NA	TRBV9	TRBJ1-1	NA	CASSVGGITEAFF	TGTGCCAGCAGCGTAGGAGGGATAACTGAAGCTTTCTTT
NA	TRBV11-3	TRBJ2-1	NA	CATPQGRNSYNEQFF	TGTGCCACCCCCCAAGGGCGGAACTCCTACAATGAGCAGTTCTTC
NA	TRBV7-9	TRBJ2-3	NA	CASSSAWSSDADTQYF	TGTGCCAGCAGCTCCGCGTGGTCGAGTGATGCAGATACGCAGTATTTT
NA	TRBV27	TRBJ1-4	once	CASSLSGPRNEKLFF	TGTGCCAGCAGTTTATCTGGTCCGAGAAATGAAAAACTGTTTTTT
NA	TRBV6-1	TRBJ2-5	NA	CASSVGPGETLQETQYF	TGTGCCAGCAGTGTTGGACCCGGAGAGACTCTTCAAGAGACCCAGTACTTC
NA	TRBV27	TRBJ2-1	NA	CASSEGGPAAEGDEQFF	TGTGCCAGCAGTGAAGGGGGGCCCGCAGCAGAGGGCGATGAGCAGTTCTTC
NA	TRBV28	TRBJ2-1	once	CASSLRLLLNEQFF	TGTGCCAGCAGTTTGCGACTCCTACTCAATGAGCAGTTCTTC
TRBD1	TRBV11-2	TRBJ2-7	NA	CASSSGTDPSYEQYF	TGTGCCAGCAGCTCCGGGACAGACCCCTCCTACGAGCAGTACTTC
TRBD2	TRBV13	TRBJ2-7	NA	CASSAQTSGVDEQYF	TGTGCCAGCAGTGCCCAGACTAGCGGGGTAGACGAGCAGTACTTC
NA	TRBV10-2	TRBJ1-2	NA	CASSELTKTENYTF	TGCGCCAGCAGTGAATTAACGAAAACCGAAAACTACACCTTC
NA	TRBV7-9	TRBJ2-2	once	CASSLARDRDTGELFF	TGTGCCAGCAGCTTAGCGAGGGACCGCGACACCGGGGAGCTGTTTTTT
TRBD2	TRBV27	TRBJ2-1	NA	CASTPLLAGGPWQFF	TGTGCCAGCACCCCACTACTAGCGGGAGGGCCGTGGCAGTTCTTC
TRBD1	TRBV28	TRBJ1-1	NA	CASRGTGRDTEAFF	TGTGCCAGCAGGGGGACAGGGCGGGATACTGAAGCTTTCTTT
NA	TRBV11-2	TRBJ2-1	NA	CASSLQGLGSYNEQFF	TGTGCCAGCAGCTTACAGGGATTGGGGTCCTACAATGAGCAGTTCTTC
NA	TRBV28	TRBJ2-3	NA	CASSLQWATSTDTQYF	TGTGCCAGCAGTCTCCAATGGGCGACGAGCACAGATACGCAGTATTTT
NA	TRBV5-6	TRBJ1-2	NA	CASSWDTNYGYTF	TGTGCCAGCAGCTGGGACACCAACTATGGCTACACCTTC
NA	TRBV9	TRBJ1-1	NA	CASSGRGTEAFF	TGTGCCAGCAGCGGGCGGGGCACTGAAGCTTTCTTT
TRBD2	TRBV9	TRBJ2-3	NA	CASSAYSGTSTDTQYF	TGTGCCAGCAGCGCCTATAGCGGGACCAGCACAGATACGCAGTATTTT
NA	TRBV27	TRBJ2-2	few	CASRGNTGELFF	TGTGCCAGCAGGGGTAACACCGGGGAGCTGTTTTTT
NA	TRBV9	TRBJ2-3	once	CASSVEGRRTDTQYF	TGTGCCAGCAGCGTAGAAGGGCGACGCACAGATACGCAGTATTTT